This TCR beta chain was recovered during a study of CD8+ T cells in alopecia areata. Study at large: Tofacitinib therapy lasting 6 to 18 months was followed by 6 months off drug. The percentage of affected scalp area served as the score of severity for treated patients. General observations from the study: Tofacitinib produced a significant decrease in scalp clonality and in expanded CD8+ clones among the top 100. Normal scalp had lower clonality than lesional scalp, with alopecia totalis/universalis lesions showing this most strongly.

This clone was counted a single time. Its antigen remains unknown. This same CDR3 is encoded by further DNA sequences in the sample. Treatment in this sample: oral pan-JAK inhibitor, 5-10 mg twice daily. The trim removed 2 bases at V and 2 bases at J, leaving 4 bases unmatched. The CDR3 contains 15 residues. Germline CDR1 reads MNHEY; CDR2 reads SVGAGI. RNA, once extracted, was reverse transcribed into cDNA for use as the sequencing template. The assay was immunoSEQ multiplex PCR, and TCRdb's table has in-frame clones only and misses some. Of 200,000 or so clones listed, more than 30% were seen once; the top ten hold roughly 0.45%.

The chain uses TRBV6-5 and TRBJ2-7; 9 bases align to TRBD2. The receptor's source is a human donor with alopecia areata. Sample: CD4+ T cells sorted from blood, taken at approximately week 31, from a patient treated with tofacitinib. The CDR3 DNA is TGTGCCAGCAGTTACAGTGCGGGGGGGACCTACGAGCAGTACTTC. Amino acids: CASSYSAGGTYEQYF.